Listed here are 14 T cell receptor beta chains from one sample, sequenced in a study of OX40 agonist ivuxolimab in advanced cancers. The data were produced by immunoSEQ multiplex PCR, yet TCRdb's version contains in-frame clones alone and is incomplete. The repertoire includes fewer than 90,000 clones, about 88% of them detected once, and under 3% sits in the top ten. Sequencing was performed on CD4+ or CD8+ T cells sorted from blood, taken in a trial of the OX40 agonist ivuxolimab. These TCRs come from an adult with an advanced solid tumor such as melanoma, head and neck, liver or kidney cancer.

This clone has only a few counts. CDR3 in DNA: TGCGCCAGCAGGGTTACAGGGGTCTCTGGAAACACCATATATTTT. This gives the protein CASRVTGVSGNTIYF. The chain combines TRBV10-1 with TRBJ1-3; the match to TRBD1 covers 7 bases. Germline-derived CDR1 and CDR2 are WNHNN and SYGVQD (reference sequence). The CDR3 totals 15 residues. The V segment lost 6 bases and the J segment 0 bases; nucleotides outside the gene matches: 5.

This clone appeared a single time. The chain links TRBV4-1 to TRBJ2-5, with 8 nucleotides matching TRBD2. Germline V gene lookup returns CDR1 MGHRA and CDR2 YSYEKL. The length of the CDR3 is 17 residues. The J segment lost 5 bases and the V segment lost 0 bases, leaving 11 bases of the junction unmatched. The CDR3 spells CASSQEGGRGGRETQYF. For the CDR3, the DNA is TGCGCCAGCAGCCAAGAAGGCGGACGGGGGGGGCGGGAGACCCAGTACTTC.

The chain uses TRBV28 and TRBJ2-4, with TRBD2 matching over 14 bases. V was clipped by 1 base and J by 0 bases; unmatched bases: 8. The CDR3 length is 20 residues. Germline lookup yields CDR1 MDHEN and CDR2 SYDVKM. For the CDR3, the DNA is TGTGCCAGCAGTTTATACGGAGGACTAGCGGGGGGAATAGCCAAAAACATTCAGTACTTC. Translated, it gives CASSLYGGLAGGIAKNIQYF.

The chain has TRBV18 and TRBJ2-2, with 9 bases that match TRBD1. This CDR3 has 16 amino acids. Looked up from germline, CDR1 is KGHSH and CDR2 is LQKENI. J gave up 4 bases and V 4 bases, and 7 bases lay outside the gene matches. CDR3 DNA: TGTGCCAGCTCACTCTACAGGGGGCCTAGCACCGGGGAGCTGTTTTTT. It translates to CASSLYRGPSTGELFF.

The chain carries TRBV5-1 and TRBJ2-1, with D uncertain. Deletions cut 4 bases from V and 6 bases from J, with 8 bases between. Germline loops: CDR1 SGHRS, CDR2 YFSETQ. This CDR3 has 12 residues. The chain's CDR3 is CASSVNGNEQFF. DNA for the CDR3: TGCGCCAGCAGCGTAAATGGCAATGAGCAGTTCTTC.

V gene TRBV10-2 combines with J gene TRBJ1-5; D remains unclear. V was pared by 6 bases and J by 0 bases, with 12 bases between. Per germline, CDR1 WSHSY and CDR2 SAAADI. The CDR3 is 15 residues long. This CDR3 reads CASRDNSDSNQPQHF. In nucleotides, the CDR3 is TGCGCCAGCAGGGATAACAGTGATAGCAATCAGCCCCAGCATTTT.

The J gene is TRBJ2-5, the V gene TRBV6-6; 10 nucleotides line up with TRBD1. V was pared by 2 bases and J by 9 bases, with 6 bases of the junction left unmatched. The CDR3 spans 14 residues. CDR1 is MNHNY, CDR2 SVGAGI, per germline (reference sequence). CDR3: CASSYGTGVRPQYF. CDR3 DNA sequence: TGTGCCAGCAGTTACGGGACAGGGGTGAGACCCCAGTACTTC.

The chain is built from TRBV30 and TRBJ2-1; tentative D call: TRBD2 (6 bases). Germline CDR1 is GTSNPN and CDR2 is SVGIG (reference sequence). The CDR3 totals 15 residues. V lost 3 bases and J lost 6, with 18 bases in between. The CDR3 sequence: CAWSPLALDLNEQFF. Here the CDR3 DNA reads TGTGCCTGGAGCCCGCTAGCGCTGGATCTCAATGAGCAGTTCTTC. Drawing the rest from reference TRBV30 and TRBJ2-1, the complete variable domain is SQTIHQWPATLVQPVGSPLSLECTVEGTSNPNLYWYRQAAGRGLQLLFYSVGIGQISSEVPQNLSASRPQDRQFILSSKKLLLSDSGFYLCAWSPLALDLNEQFFGPGTRLTVL.

This clone came up once. V usage is TRBV28 and J usage is TRBJ2-7, with unresolved D. This CDR3 has 13 amino acids. Deletions cut 3 bases from V and 6 bases from J, with 12 bases between. Germline assignment: CDR1 MDHEN and CDR2 SYDVKM. This chain's CDR3 is CASSLSRTVEQYV. The CDR3 DNA reads as TGTGCCAGCAGTTTGAGTAGAACGGTCGAGCAGTACGTC.

This rearrangement joins TRBV11-2 to TRBJ1-3; D remains unclear. The CDR3 spans 17 residues. The V and J ends lost 1 base and 0 bases respectively, with 13 bases between them. Per the germline V gene, CDR1 is SGHAT and CDR2 is FQNNGV. CDR3 amino acids: CASSLVWAVSSGNTIYF. The CDR3 nucleotides read TGTGCCAGCAGCTTAGTTTGGGCCGTTAGCTCTGGAAACACCATATATTTT.

This chain joins TRBV19 and TRBJ1-5, with unresolved D. Germline loops: CDR1 LNHDA, CDR2 SQIVND (reference sequence). The CDR3 is 12 amino acids. With 5 bases removed from V and 7 bases from J, the gap between germline ends came to 9 bases. The CDR3, as DNA: TGTGCCAGTAGTGGAGGGAGCCAGCCCCAGCATTTT. Amino acid sequence: CASSGGSQPQHF.

The chain carries TRBV2 and TRBJ2-2; D possibly corresponds to TRBD1 (5 bases). CDR1 SNHLY and CDR2 FYNNEI come from the germline V gene. This CDR3 spans 13 amino acids. V was pared by 9 bases and J by 3 bases, with 11 bases between. The CDR3 bases are TGTGCCAGAGGGGCTAGAGACACCGGGGAGCTGTTTTTT. Its protein product is CARGARDTGELFF.

The chain uses TRBV6-5 and TRBJ1-6, with D possibly matching TRBD1 (5 bases). V was shortened by 6 bases and J by 5 bases, with 11 bases between the two germline ends. The CDR3 runs 14 residues. Germline CDR1 and CDR2: MNHEY and SVGAGI. CDR3 coding DNA: TGTGCCAGCAGACGATCGGGACATAATTCACCCCTCCACTTT. This gives the protein CASRRSGHNSPLHF.

This clone was counted between two and nine times. CDR3 nucleotide sequence: TGTGCCAGCAGTGTCGGGACAACCTACGAGCAGTACGTC. This codes for CASSVGTTYEQYV. J is TRBJ2-7 and V is TRBV28, with D possibly TRBD1 on 6 matching bases. Germline values: CDR1 MDHEN, CDR2 SYDVKM. Trimming pared 5 bases from V and 2 bases from J, leaving 10 bases between. CDR3 length: 13 residues.